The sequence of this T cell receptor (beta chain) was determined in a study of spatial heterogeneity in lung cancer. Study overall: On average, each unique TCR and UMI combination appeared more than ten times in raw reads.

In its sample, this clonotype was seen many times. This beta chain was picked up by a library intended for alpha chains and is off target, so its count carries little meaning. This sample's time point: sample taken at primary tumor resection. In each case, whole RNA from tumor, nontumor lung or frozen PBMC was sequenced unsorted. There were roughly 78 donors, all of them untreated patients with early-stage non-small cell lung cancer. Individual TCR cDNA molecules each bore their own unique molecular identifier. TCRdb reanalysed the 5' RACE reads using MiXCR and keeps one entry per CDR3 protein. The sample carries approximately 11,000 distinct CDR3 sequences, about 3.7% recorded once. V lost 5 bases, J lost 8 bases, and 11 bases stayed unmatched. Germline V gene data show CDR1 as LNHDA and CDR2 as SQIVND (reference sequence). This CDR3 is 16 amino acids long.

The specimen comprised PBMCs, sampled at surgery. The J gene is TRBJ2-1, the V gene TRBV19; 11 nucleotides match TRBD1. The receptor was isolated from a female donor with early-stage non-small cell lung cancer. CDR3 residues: CASSLNGQGARDEQFF. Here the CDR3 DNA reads TGTGCCAGTAGTTTGAATGGACAGGGGGCCCGAGATGAGCAGTTCTTC.